This TCR beta chain came from a study of blood T cell repertoires in COVID-19. Study information: Samples representing acute and convalescent COVID-19 were sourced from the United States, Italy and Spain. Sample material is recorded as cDNA or gDNA derived from T cells, B-cell-depleted T cells, or PBMCs.

As originally analysed: Reference gene primer amplification gave estimated nucleated cell counts. The repertoire was sequenced with immunoSEQ multiplex PCR; TCRdb's copy has only in-frame clones and lacks some. D and trimming come from the DNA, and the V and J calls and clone size come from that table. The repertoire has 95,000 to 100,000 clones, 81% of them found once; the top ten carry roughly 10%. The ends lost 6 bases at V and 4 bases at J; junction bases unmatched: 4. There are 15 residues in the CDR3. Germline-derived CDR1 and CDR2 are MNHEY and SVGEGT. The sequence came from a woman older than 75 with acute or convalescent COVID-19. The sequencing sample was made of peripheral blood. The chain is built from TRBV6-2 or TRBV6-3 and TRBJ2-3, with TRBD2 identical over 13 bases. CDR3 sequence: CASSRGLAGPDTQYF. The CDR3 DNA is TGTGCCAGCAGCCGGGGACTAGCGGGGCCAGATACGCAGTATTTT.